Given below is one TCR beta chain in context. As processed by the authors: Quantification of nucleated cells was approximated via reference gene primer amplification. The table came from immunoSEQ multiplex PCR; TCRdb's copy has only in-frame clones and leaves some out. The V and J calls and clone size were taken over from that table, and D and trimming were inferred from the DNA. This sample has a few hundred thousand clones, with 70% to 90% found just once. The sample comes from a study of blood T cell repertoires in COVID-19. As for the study in general: There were acute and convalescent COVID-19 samples, and they came from the United States, Italy and Spain. In each case, the material was cDNA or gDNA derived from T cells, B-cell-depleted T cells, or PBMCs.

The Seattle patients, enrolled during active infection, were followed longitudinally. Germline V gene data show CDR1 as MNHEY and CDR2 as SVGAGI. V lost 6 bases, J lost 4 bases, and 11 bases stayed unmatched. The CDR3 contains 15 residues. Sequenced input: peripheral blood. The V call is TRBV6-5, the J call TRBJ1-1, with 7 bases matching TRBD1. The origin of this receptor is a woman in her 30s with COVID-19, enrolled during active disease. The CDR3 sequence: CASRVSRQGVTEAFF. The CDR3 DNA reads TGTGCCAGCAGAGTCTCCCGGCAGGGGGTCACTGAAGCTTTCTTT.